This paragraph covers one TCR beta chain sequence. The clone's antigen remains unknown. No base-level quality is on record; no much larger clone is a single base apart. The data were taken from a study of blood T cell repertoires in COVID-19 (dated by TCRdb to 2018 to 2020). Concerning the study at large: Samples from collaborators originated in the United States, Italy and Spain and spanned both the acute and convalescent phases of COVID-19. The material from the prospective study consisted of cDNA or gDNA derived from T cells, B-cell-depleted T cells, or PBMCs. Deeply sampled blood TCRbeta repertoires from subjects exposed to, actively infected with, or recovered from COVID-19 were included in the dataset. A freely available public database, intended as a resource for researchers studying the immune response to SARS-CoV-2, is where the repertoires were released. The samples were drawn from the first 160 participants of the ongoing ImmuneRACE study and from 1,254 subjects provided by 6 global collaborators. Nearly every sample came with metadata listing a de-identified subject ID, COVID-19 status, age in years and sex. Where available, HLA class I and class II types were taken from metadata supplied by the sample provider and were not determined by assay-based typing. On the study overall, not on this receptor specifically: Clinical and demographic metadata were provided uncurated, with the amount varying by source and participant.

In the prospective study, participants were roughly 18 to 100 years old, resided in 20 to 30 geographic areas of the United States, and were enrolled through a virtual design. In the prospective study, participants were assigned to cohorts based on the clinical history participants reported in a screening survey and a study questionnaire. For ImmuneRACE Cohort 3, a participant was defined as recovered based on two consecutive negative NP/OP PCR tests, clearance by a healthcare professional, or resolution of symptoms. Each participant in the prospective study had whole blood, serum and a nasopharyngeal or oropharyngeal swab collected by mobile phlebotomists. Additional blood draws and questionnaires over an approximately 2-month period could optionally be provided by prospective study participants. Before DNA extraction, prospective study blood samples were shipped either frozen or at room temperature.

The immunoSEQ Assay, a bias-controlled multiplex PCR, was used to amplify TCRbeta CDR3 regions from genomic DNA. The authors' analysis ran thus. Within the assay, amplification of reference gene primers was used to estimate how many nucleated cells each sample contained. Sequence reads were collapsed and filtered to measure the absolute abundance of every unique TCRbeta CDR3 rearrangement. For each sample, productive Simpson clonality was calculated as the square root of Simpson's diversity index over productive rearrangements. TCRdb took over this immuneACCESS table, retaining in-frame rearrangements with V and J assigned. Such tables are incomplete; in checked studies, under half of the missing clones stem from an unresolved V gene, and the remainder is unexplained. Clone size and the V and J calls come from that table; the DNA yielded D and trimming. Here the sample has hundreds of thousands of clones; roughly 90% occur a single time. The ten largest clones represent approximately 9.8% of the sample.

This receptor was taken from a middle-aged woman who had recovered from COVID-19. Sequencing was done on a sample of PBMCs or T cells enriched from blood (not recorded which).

The bases are TGTGCCAGCAGGTCGAGACTCAGCACAGATACGCAGTATTTT. It codes for CASRSRLSTDTQYF. The chain is assembled from TRBV6-4 and TRBJ2-3; there is no confident call for the D gene. The germline V gene encodes CDR1 MRHNA and CDR2 SNTAGT. Counted from cysteine to phenylalanine, this CDR3 has 14 amino acids. Only the CDR3 portion is preserved as DNA: 42 bases, with reading frame beginning at the first base. V is clipped by 6 bases and J by 0 bases, and the sequence between their germline boundaries is 10 bases long.